The rows below give T cell receptor beta chains drawn from one sample of a study of CD8+CD57+ T cells in acquired aplastic anemia. TCRdb re-called the reads with MiXCR, one entry per CDR3 protein. The data contain about 220,000 distinct CDR3 sequences, roughly 35% of them singletons. The sample comprised sorted CD4+, CD8+, or CD8+CD57+ T cells (not recorded which) from PBMCs. The receptors stem from a human donor in good health, serving as a control. Both conserved end residues are part of each CDR3. The D gene is left open where the match is weak. Expanded clones are given a class, and other clones once, few, many or no size at all.

size,V,J,D,DNA,CDR3
NA,TRBV7-7,TRBJ2-3,NA,TGTGCCAGCAGCTCATACAGGGTACCGGCCACAGATACGCAGTATTTT,CASSSYRVPATDTQYF
NA,TRBV20-1,TRBJ2-1,TRBD1,TGCAGTGCTAGAGATCCCTCGGGGGACAGGGGGCAGAATGAGCAGTTCTTC,CSARDPSGDRGQNEQFF
NA,TRBV11-2,TRBJ1-2,NA,TGTGCCAGCAGCTTAGAGGGGGCAGGGAGAAGCAATGGCTACACCTTC,CASSLEGAGRSNGYTF
many,TRBV29-1,TRBJ1-2,TRBD1,TGCAGCGCCACTGGGACAGGGGGTATCTATGGCTACACCTTC,CSATGTGGIYGYTF
few,TRBV3-1,TRBJ1-1,NA,TGTGCCAGCAGCCAATACAGGGTGAGCACTGAAGCTTTCTTT,CASSQYRVSTEAFF
many,TRBV14,TRBJ2-5,TRBD1,TGTGCCAGCAGCCACATTATCAGGGGGCAAGAGACCCAGTACTTC,CASSHIIRGQETQYF
NA,TRBV10-3,TRBJ2-7,NA,TGTGCCATCAGTGACGCTTCCTACGAGCAGTACTTC,CAISDASYEQYF
few,TRBV12-3/TRBV12-4,TRBJ1-5,NA,TGTGCCAGCAGCCGAGGCTGGATTCCCGGGCAGCCCCAGCATTTT,CASSRGWIPGQPQHF
many,TRBV10-1,TRBJ1-4,TRBD1,TGCGCCACTGGGGACAGGGGAATGTCGACCAGTGAAAAACTGTTTTTT,CATGDRGMSTSEKLFF
few,TRBV11-2,TRBJ2-1,TRBD2,TGTGCCAGCAGCCCGCATTGGACTAGCGGGGACAATGAGCAGTTCTTC,CASSPHWTSGDNEQFF
many,TRBV20-1,TRBJ1-1,TRBD1,TGCAGTGCTAGGCGGGACAGGAGATCTGAAGCTTTCTTT,CSARRDRRSEAFF
many,TRBV7-2,TRBJ2-4,NA,TGTGCCAGCAGCTCGCCAAACGGAAACATTCAGTACTTC,CASSSPNGNIQYF
many,TRBV24-1,TRBJ1-2,NA,TGTGCCACCAGTGACAGTGGGAGATTTAACTATGGCTACACCTTC,CATSDSGRFNYGYTF
few,TRBV11-2,TRBJ1-1,NA,TGTGCCAGCAGTTACAGGGAGTGGTCTTACACTGAAGCTTTCTTT,CASSYREWSYTEAFF
few,TRBV28,TRBJ1-2,NA,TGTGCCAGCAGTTCCAGGGGAGTCAGGCATGGCTACACCTTC,CASSSRGVRHGYTF
NA,TRBV20-1,TRBJ1-5,NA,TGCAGTGCTAGGAAGCCCCTTAGCAATCAGCCCCAGCATTTT,CSARKPLSNQPQHF
NA,TRBV29-1,TRBJ2-6,NA,TGCAGCGTCTCCTTGGGGGGCTCTGGGGCCAACGTCCTGACTTTC,CSVSLGGSGANVLTF
many,TRBV7-2,TRBJ2-5,TRBD1,TGTGCCAGCAGCACGACAGGGCAAGAGACCCAGTACTTC,CASSTTGQETQYF